This T cell receptor beta chain was recorded in a study of blood T cells in healthy people across ages. Findings and limits, study-wide: Roughly linearly, TCR beta diversity per million T cells fell as age increased. Naive and antigen-experienced cells could not be conclusively compared, given unsorted PBMCs.

A second PCR, run for roughly 7 to 12 cycles, used a sample-barcoded 5' primer plus a J-beta primer mix. TCRdb re-called the 5' RACE reads through MiXCR, storing one row per CDR3 protein. The data contain around 990,000 distinct CDR3 sequences, around two fifths of them singletons. It was ten milliliters of peripheral blood that were drawn from each donor. Every sample gave at least 5 micrograms of total RNA when it was extracted. This CDR3 is 15 amino acids long. The J segment lost 13 bases and the V segment lost 4 bases, leaving 16 bases of the junction unmatched. CDR1 and CDR2 from the germline V gene are SGHRS and YFSETQ. There are a few counts of this clonotype. The antigen is not known. This clone may be a read error of a much larger clone one base away.

The sequence came from a man aged 18 to 35 in good health. The sequenced sample was blood. This chain connects TRBV5-1 to TRBJ2-4, with 8 bases aligning to TRBD1. CDR3 sequence (DNA): TGCGCCAGCAGCACTACAGGGGGGCCTGGCAATGAGCAGTACTTC. It codes for CASSTTGGPGNEQYF.